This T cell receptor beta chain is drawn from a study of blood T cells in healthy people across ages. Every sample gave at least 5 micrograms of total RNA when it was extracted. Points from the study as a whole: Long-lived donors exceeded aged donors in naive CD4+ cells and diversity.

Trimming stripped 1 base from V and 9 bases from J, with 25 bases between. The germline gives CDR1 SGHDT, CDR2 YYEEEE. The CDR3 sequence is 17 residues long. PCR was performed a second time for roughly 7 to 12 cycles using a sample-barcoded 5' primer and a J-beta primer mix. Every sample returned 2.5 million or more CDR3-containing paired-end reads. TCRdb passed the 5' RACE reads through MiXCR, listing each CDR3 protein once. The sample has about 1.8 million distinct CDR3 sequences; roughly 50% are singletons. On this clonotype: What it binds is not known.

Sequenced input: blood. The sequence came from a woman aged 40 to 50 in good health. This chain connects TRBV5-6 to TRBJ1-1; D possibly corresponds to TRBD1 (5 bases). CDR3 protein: CASSLFFQDFQGRKAFF. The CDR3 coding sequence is TGTGCCAGCAGCTTGTTTTTCCAGGATTTTCAGGGCCGAAAAGCTTTCTTT.